This T cell receptor (beta chain) was documented in a study of cytomegalovirus exposure and HLA in healthy donors (dated by TCRdb to the late 2010s). About the study as a whole: An earlier analysis of approximately 600 of the donors reported roughly 300 Gb of sequence data and 117 million unique TCR beta sequences from some 180 million T cells. About 330 gigabases of sequencing data and roughly 80 million unique TCR sequences made up an early release that covered approximately 700 HLA-typed donors. The genetic ancestry cluster associated with self-reported Caucasian donors included roughly four fifths of the roughly 400 genotyped donors. The aim of the study was to test whether cataloging public T cell receptors could identify signatures of past pathogen exposure. Using immunosequencing, the study profiled T cell repertoires from about 620 subjects and related those repertoires to cytomegalovirus serostatus. In addition to the first cohort of 666 subjects, a separate validation cohort of approximately 130 different subjects was used. To predict cytomegalovirus infection status, the study brought together high-throughput TCR immunosequencing, statistical association of individual TCRs with disease status, and machine learning. A later analysis re-analyzed previously published TCR beta repertoires from roughly 630 donors and added high-resolution HLA genotyping to study TCR occurrence patterns. Rather than using new phenotypic data, the later analysis identified candidate immune exposures from TCR beta sequences and from how often those sequences occurred across donors. To decide whether each TCR beta V gene segment behaved as functional or pseudogenic, an earlier analysis of some 570 of the donors relied on high-throughput TCR beta sequencing. Donor age, sex, ethnicity and CMV serostatus were compiled together with the repertoire data. In a later genetic analysis, genome-wide SNP genotypes for about 55% of the 666 donors were used, and that subset was treated as a discovery cohort. All discovery cohort repertoires had been generated on a single sequencing platform. HLA typing covered class I and class II loci at four-digit resolution. The number of typed donors differed by locus: about 620-630 for A, B, C, DRB1 and DQB1; 522 for DQA1; 600 to 610 for DPA1; and roughly 470 for DPB1. Because of strong linkage in the cohort, a handful of DR-DQ haplotypes were treated as single units for association and clustering. Among roughly 400 genotyped donors of the cohort, an average of around 240,000 unique TCR beta nucleotide sequences was sequenced per donor, of which 15% to 20% were non-productive.

The cohort consisted of 670 or so healthy bone marrow donors. All cohort members were sampled while nominally healthy, although unrecorded immune exposures were likely present. The donor was CMV seronegative and was included in the group of under 450 seronegative cohort members. Every donor gave a peripheral blood sample, and the peripheral blood mononuclear cells from that sample were used for TCR beta sequencing. The Qiagen DNeasy Blood Extraction Kit was used to extract genomic DNA from the blood cell samples. To prepare the library, the immunoSEQ multiplex PCR assay was applied. For the multiplex PCR, a mixture combining 60 forward primers for TCR Vbeta segments and 13 reverse primers for TCR Jbeta segments was used. Amplification of the CDR3 region of rearranged TCR beta genes was performed with a multiplex PCR assay on genomic DNA. On the Illumina HiSeq System, the amplified TCR beta libraries were sequenced as 87-base-pair reads. From the authors' description of their analysis: A later analysis counted about 80 million unique TCR beta chains across the 690 or so repertoires, and some 12 million of these chains were shared by at least two donors. Raw reads were error-corrected and collapsed into unique sequences by a nearest-neighbor algorithm in which closely related sequences were merged to remove PCR and sequencing errors. To assign V, D and J gene segments, CDR3 sequences were aligned to IMGT reference sequences. For a sequence to be retained, at least a six-nucleotide match to both a V gene segment and a J gene segment was required. A rearrangement was called productive if the CDR3 had no stop codons and remained in frame with V and J, and every other rearrangement was called non-productive. Following IMGT convention, CDR3 was defined as the stretch from the second conserved V-encoded cysteine up to the conserved J-encoded phenylalanine. In an earlier analysis of around 600 of the donors, sequences lacking an unambiguous match to a single V gene segment were excluded. In an earlier analysis of 587 of the donors, V segments were called functional above 56.7% productive rearrangements and were called segregating when the between-donor standard deviation exceeded 5%. A statistical classification framework was built to diagnose cytomegalovirus status from the catalog of TCR beta chain sequences. In a later analysis, V and J genes were assigned by comparing TCR nucleotide sequences against IMGT/GENE-DB human TR gene sequences. The TCRdist pipeline was used in a later analysis to assign CDR3 sequences and most-parsimonious VDJ recombination scenarios. A later analysis defined each TCR beta chain by its CDR3 amino acid sequence plus V-gene family, and excluded reads lacking a unique V-gene family. As a way to deal with suspected cross-contamination and a sequencing artifact, a later analysis dropped 450 to 600 nucleotide sequences that were highly shared and had low generation probability. For each public chain, a later analysis derived a clonal expansion index from normalized ranks of inferred template counts within each repertoire. A later analysis computed generation probabilities with a VDJ recombination model fitted to out-of-frame rearrangements, and checked the results against IGoR. A later analysis scored TCR-TCR, TCR-HLA and TCR-CMV co-occurrence with hypergeometric tests, applying a repertoire-size bias correction to TCR pairs. A later analysis estimated false discovery rates by permuting HLA or CMV assignments 20 times. In a later analysis, co-occurring TCRs were grouped using DBSCAN, with TCRdist sequence similarity added in when clustering inside HLA-allele-positive subsets. For co-occurrence clustering, repertoires with fewer than 30,000 or more than 120,000 public chains were excluded, along with four to six repertoires with anomalous nucleotide sharing. TCRdb obtained this table from immuneACCESS and retained in-frame rearrangements with V and J assigned. These tables miss some clones; where compared with another copy, unresolved V genes account for less than half of the shortfall, and the remainder is unexplained. The D gene and trimming were derived from the DNA, and the V and J assignments and clone size from that table. For this sample the table gives roughly 100,000 clones, of which about 71% were detected only once. The top ten constitute 2.5% to 4% of the sample.

Paper-wide results and their limitations: Across donors, most TCR sequences were observed very rarely, whereas some public TCRs were present in many individuals. According to a later analysis, parvovirus B19, influenza, CMV and Epstein-Barr virus appeared linked to several top co-occurrence clusters. The authors suggested that the approach could potentially be generalized to other disease states and immunological phenotypes. Correlated functional status among segregating V segments might reflect linkage disequilibrium, but an unknown experimental factor could not be ruled out. Because counts were too low, around 18 rarely observed V segments, including chromosome 9 orphons, were left out of the earlier analysis of about 620 of the donors. In both the original and validation cohorts, the classifier was reported to diagnose cytomegalovirus status with high specificity and sensitivity. The study listed 150 to 200 TCR beta chains as associated with cytomegalovirus. A later genetic analysis reported fewer N-insertions in productive TCRs among donors in an Asian-associated ancestry cluster than the approximately 670-donor mean. For the cohort, immune exposure information was limited to CMV serostatus. Broadly in line with IMGT annotations, most TCR beta V segments showed up in productive rearrangements about 87% or about 30% of the time in an earlier analysis of several hundred of the donors. A further reported finding was that TCR beta sequences accurately predicted the HLA-A and HLA-B alleles for most subjects in the first cohort. Because HLA typing was unavailable for some donors at each locus, only the typed subset was used in association tests. Some IMGT-functional V segments, including TRBV6-2 and TRBV6-3, could not be told apart with the 87-base-pair reads, so those segments were excluded. The cohort was sequenced for TCR beta chains only, and without alpha or paired-chain data the features that could be detected were limited. Compared with equally common non-associated chains, HLA-associated TCR beta chains in a later analysis were more clonally expanded and had lower generation probabilities. A later analysis associated 16,951 TCR beta sequences with specific HLA alleles at a false discovery rate of 0.05. A few of the identified cytomegalovirus-associated TCR beta chains were confirmed in vitro to be specific for cytomegalovirus antigens. Assigning TCR associations to individual alleles was difficult when HLA alleles, especially DR and DQ, strongly co-occurred. In a later analysis, most CMV-associated TCR beta chains were found to appear HLA-restricted, with HLA associations seemingly driven largely by CMV exposure. The sequencing pipeline was judged likely to have produced a cluster of highly shared sequence variants as a technical artifact. In a later analysis, the rate of TCR association differed among HLA loci, with DRB1 alleles having the most associated TCRs and HLA-C alleles having the fewest. In a later genetic analysis, a missense DCLRE1C variant was associated with V-gene and J-gene trimming of TCR beta chains, and the association was replicated in an independent cohort. The presence/absence analyses assumed that sequencing depth was roughly uniform across donors, and that assumption may not be true.

V loses 2 bases at its end and J loses 10 bases; junction bases beyond the gene matches: 8. The germline V gene specifies SGHRS as CDR1 and YFSETQ as CDR2. From the cysteine up to the phenylalanine, the CDR3 has a length of 15 residues. Only the CDR3 region is kept as DNA, spanning 45 bases read in frame from base 1. Worth noting for this clone: The target of this receptor is not known. The input lacks base qualities; no much larger clone sits a single base away.

The rearrangement combines TRBV5-1 with TRBJ2-1, with 11 bases aligning to TRBD2. This TCR was sampled from a woman in her forties or fifties in good health and CMV-seronegative. The source material was PBMCs. For the CDR3, the sequence is CASSFLSGRAGEQFF. The DNA reads as follows: TGCGCCAGCAGCTTTCTTAGCGGGAGGGCAGGCGAGCAGTTCTTC. With all but the CDR3 taken from the reference TRBV5-1 and TRBJ2-1 genes, the full variable domain is: KAGVTQTPRYLIKTRGQQVTLSCSPISGHRSVSWYQQTPGQGLQFLFEYFSETQRNKGNFPGRFSGRQFSNSRSEMNVSTLELGDSALYLCASSFLSGRAGEQFFGPGTRLTVL.